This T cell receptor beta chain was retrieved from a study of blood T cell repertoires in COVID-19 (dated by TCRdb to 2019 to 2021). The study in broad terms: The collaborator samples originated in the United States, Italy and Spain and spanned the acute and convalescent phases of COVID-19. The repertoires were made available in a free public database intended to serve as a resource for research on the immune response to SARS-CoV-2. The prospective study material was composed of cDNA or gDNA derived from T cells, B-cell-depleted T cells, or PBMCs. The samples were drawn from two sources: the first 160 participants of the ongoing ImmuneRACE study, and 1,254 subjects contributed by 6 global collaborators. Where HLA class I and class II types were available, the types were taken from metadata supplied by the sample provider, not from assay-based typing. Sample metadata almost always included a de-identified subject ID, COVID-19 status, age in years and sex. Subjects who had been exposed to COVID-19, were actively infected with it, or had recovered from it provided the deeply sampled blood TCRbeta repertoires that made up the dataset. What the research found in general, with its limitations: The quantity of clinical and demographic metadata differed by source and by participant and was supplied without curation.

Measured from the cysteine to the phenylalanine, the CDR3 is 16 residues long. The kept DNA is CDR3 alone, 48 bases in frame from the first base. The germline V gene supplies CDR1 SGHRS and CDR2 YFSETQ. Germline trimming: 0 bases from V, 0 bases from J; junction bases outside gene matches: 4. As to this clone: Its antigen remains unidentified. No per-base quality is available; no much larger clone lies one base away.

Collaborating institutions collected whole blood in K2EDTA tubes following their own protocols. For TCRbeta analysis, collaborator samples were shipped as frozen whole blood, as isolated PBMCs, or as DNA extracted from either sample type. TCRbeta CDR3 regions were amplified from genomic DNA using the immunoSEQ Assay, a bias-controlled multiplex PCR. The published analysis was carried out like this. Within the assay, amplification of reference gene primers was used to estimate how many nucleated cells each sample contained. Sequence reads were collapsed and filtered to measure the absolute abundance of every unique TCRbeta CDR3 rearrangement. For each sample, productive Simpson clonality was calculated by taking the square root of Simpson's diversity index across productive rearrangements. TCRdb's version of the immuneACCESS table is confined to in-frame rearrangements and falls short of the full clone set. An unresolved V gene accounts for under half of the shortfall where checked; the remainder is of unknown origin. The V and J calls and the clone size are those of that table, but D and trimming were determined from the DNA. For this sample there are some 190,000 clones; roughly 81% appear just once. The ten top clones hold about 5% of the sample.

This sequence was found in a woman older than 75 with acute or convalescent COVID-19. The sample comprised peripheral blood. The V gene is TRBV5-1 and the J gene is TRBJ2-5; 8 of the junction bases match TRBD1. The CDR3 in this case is CASSLGTGPYQETQYF. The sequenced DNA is TGCGCCAGCAGCTTGGGGACAGGGCCGTACCAAGAGACCCAGTACTTC.